What follows are 32 T cell receptor beta chains derived from one specimen sequenced in a study of blood T cells in healthy people across ages. A second PCR of roughly 6 to 12 cycles used a sample-barcoded 5' primer and a J-beta primer mix. MiXCR was run by TCRdb on the 5' RACE reads, yielding one entry per CDR3 protein. Among about 780,000 distinct CDR3 sequences, about 47% were seen once, and the ten largest hold about a sixth. The sequenced sample consisted of blood. Receptors originate from an elderly man in good health.

About this clonotype: A read error may explain this, as a much larger clone is one base away. This chain connects TRBV29-1 to TRBJ2-1; 9 nucleotides match TRBD2. The last part of the DNA fits TRBJ2-7 better; the J call may be wrong. The CDR3 is made up of 14 amino acids. Germline values: CDR1 SQVTM, CDR2 ANQGSEA. CDR3: CSAPGTSPGNEQYF. The CDR3 DNA reads as TGCAGCGCTCCCGGGACTAGCCCGGGGAATGAGCAGTACTTC.

V gene TRBV20-1 combines with J gene TRBJ2-3, with TRBD2 identical over 11 bases. The CDR3 runs to 16 residues. Trimming took 0 bases from V and 6 from J; bases not matched to a gene: 8. Looked up from germline, CDR1 is DFQATT and CDR2 is SNEGSKA (reference sequence). CDR3 protein: CSARDITSGSLDTQYF. DNA for the CDR3: TGCAGTGCTAGAGATATAACTAGCGGGAGCTTGGATACGCAGTATTTT.

V usage is TRBV12-3 or TRBV12-4 and J usage is TRBJ1-4, with TRBD1 identical over 10 bases. Trimming at V came to 5 bases and at J to 7 bases, leaving 7 bases not matched to a gene. The CDR3 is 15 amino acids. In nucleotides, the CDR3 is TGTGCCAGCAGTCCTGGACAGGGGGAAATTGAAAAACTGTTTTTT. It encodes CASSPGQGEIEKLFF.

This clonotype appeared a single time. V is TRBV15 and J is TRBJ2-1; no clear D. V shed 0 bases and J shed 3 bases, with 15 bases lying between them. The CDR3 consists of 17 residues. Germline V gives CDR1 LNHNV, CDR2 YYDKDF (reference sequence). CDR3 residues: CATSRELASSLYNEQFF. The CDR3 coding sequence is TGTGCCACCAGCAGAGAATTGGCCAGCAGCCTCTACAATGAGCAGTTCTTC.

A single count supports this clonotype. The J gene is TRBJ1-1, the V gene TRBV12-3 or TRBV12-4; 10 bases are shared with TRBD1. The CDR3 spans 15 residues. V lost 6 bases and J lost 5; bases outside the gene matches: 9. CDR3 nucleotide sequence: TGTGCCAGCAGAGATACCGGACAGGGGGTAACTGAAGCTTTCTTT. Translating it yields CASRDTGQGVTEAFF.

This clonotype was picked up a small number of times. The rearrangement joins TRBV20-1 to TRBJ2-3; D perhaps matches TRBD1 (6 bases). The germline gives CDR1 DFQATT, CDR2 SNEGSKA (reference sequence). V was clipped by 6 bases and J by 0 bases, with 13 bases between them. The CDR3 sequence is 14 residues long. The CDR3: CSAYTGYSTDTQYF. In nucleotides, the CDR3 is TGCAGTGCATATACAGGGTATAGCACAGATACGCAGTATTTT.

The chain has TRBV24-1 and TRBJ2-1; perhaps TRBD1 as D (5 bases). V was shortened by 9 bases and J by 3 bases, with 23 bases between the two germline ends. Germline V gene data show CDR1 as KGHDR and CDR2 as SFDVKD. This CDR3 contains 17 residues. The DNA for the CDR3 is TGTGCCACCGCGGCCCCGACAGACCCAAGTGGCTACAATGAGCAGTTCTTC. This encodes CATAAPTDPSGYNEQFF.

This chain joins TRBV10-3 and TRBJ2-7; 12 bases fit TRBD2. Trimming removed 10 bases from V and 4 bases from J; junction bases left unmatched: 8. This CDR3 is 14 amino acids long. Looked up from germline, CDR1 is ENHRY and CDR2 is SYGVKD. The CDR3 DNA sequence: TGTGCCAGTACCGGGACTAGCGGGTTTTACGAGCAGTACTTC. This codes for CASTGTSGFYEQYF.

This clonotype was found many times. The chain has TRBV12-3 or TRBV12-4 and TRBJ2-4; 7 nucleotides align to TRBD1. V trimming: 1 base; J trimming: 7 bases; junction bases outside the gene matches: 10. The CDR3 is 16 amino acids. CDR3 protein: CASSLGGNTGANIQYF. The CDR3 DNA reads as TGTGCCAGCAGTTTAGGGGGGAACACAGGGGCGAACATTCAGTACTTC.

This clonotype was found many times. The chain employs TRBV7-3 and TRBJ1-6; 8 bases are shared with TRBD1. V lost 0 bases and J lost 8; bases outside the gene matches: 3. The CDR3 length is 15 residues. Per germline, CDR1 SGHTA and CDR2 FQGTGA. The CDR3 is CASSLTGTGDSPLHF. In DNA form, the CDR3 reads TGTGCCAGCAGCTTAACCGGGACAGGAGATTCACCCCTCCACTTT.

The rearrangement joins TRBV2 to TRBJ2-1, with D uncertain. The CDR3 has 13 residues. Trimming took off 6 bases at V and 3 bases at J, with 9 bases between the two ends. Per germline, CDR1 SNHLY and CDR2 FYNNEI. The CDR3 DNA reads as TGTGCCAGCAGCCGAGAGAGCTACAATGAGCAGTTCTTC. It yields the protein CASSRESYNEQFF.

The chain couples TRBV7-2 to TRBJ2-7; 9 bases are a match to TRBD1. Per the germline V gene, CDR1 is SGHTA and CDR2 is FQGNSA. Unmatched junction bases numbered 4, after V lost 5 bases and J lost 2 bases. CDR3 length: 14 residues. The CDR3 sequence is CASSQTGGPYEQYF. Written as DNA, the CDR3 is TGTGCCAGCAGCCAAACAGGGGGCCCCTACGAGCAGTACTTC.

The rearrangement links TRBV10-3 to TRBJ2-5; D gene ambiguous. The V gene lost 0 bases and the J gene lost 11 bases, with 10 bases spanning the gap. This CDR3 contains 12 residues. Looked up from germline, CDR1 is ENHRY and CDR2 is SYGVKD. CDR3 protein: CAISESGPEQYF. The CDR3 nucleotides are TGTGCCATCAGTGAGTCTGGTCCTGAGCAGTACTTC.

The chain carries TRBV18 and TRBJ2-7; 9 bases agree with TRBD1. The CDR3 spans 16 residues. Germline-derived CDR1 and CDR2 are KGHSH and LQKENI. V lost 0 bases and J lost 2; bases outside the gene matches: 5. The CDR3 is CASSPPGTGSPYEQYF. CDR3 nucleotide sequence: TGTGCCAGCTCACCACCGGGGACAGGGAGCCCCTACGAGCAGTACTTC.

V usage is TRBV11-2 and J usage is TRBJ2-5, with unresolved D. The CDR3 extends over 15 amino acids. The germline V and J ends were trimmed by 3 bases and 8 bases, with 19 bases remaining between them. The germline V gene has CDR1 SGHAT and CDR2 FQNNGV. The CDR3 sequence is CASSFIAPVQGTQYF. CDR3 DNA: TGTGCCAGCAGCTTCATAGCTCCGGTTCAAGGAACCCAGTACTTC.

This clonotype has a handful of counts. The chain couples TRBV5-1 to TRBJ1-2, with 7 positions matching TRBD1. Germline V gene lookup returns CDR1 SGHRS and CDR2 YFSETQ. The length of the CDR3 is 13 residues. The junction had 8 bases not matched to a gene; V was cut back by 4 bases and J by 8 bases. The CDR3 loop reads CASSPTGQQGYTF. The CDR3 DNA is TGCGCCAGCAGCCCGACGGGACAGCAGGGCTACACCTTC.

The CDR3 nucleotides are TGTGCCATCAGTGCTGTTCGGTCCAATGAGCAGTTCTTC. This gives the protein CAISAVRSNEQFF. V usage is TRBV10-3 and J usage is TRBJ2-1; D not resolved. V was cut by 4 bases and J by 6 bases, with 10 bases left in between. This CDR3 spans 13 amino acids. In germline, CDR1 is ENHRY, CDR2 SYGVKD.

This chain links TRBV28 with TRBJ2-1; 10 nucleotides match TRBD2. The CDR3 sequence is 15 residues long. Germline loops: CDR1 MDHEN, CDR2 SYDVKM. DNA for the CDR3: TGTGCGGTTGGGGCTAGCGGGAGCTCCTACAATGAGCAGTTCTTC. This encodes CAVGASGSSYNEQFF. Complete variable domain (other parts from reference TRBV28 and TRBJ2-1): DVKVTQSSRYLVKRTGEKVFLECVQDMDHENMFWYRQDPGLGLRLIYFSYDVKMKEKGDIPEGYSVSREKKERFSLILESASTNQTSMYLCAVGASGSSYNEQFFGPGTRLTVL.

This clonotype was seen more than once but under ten times. The chain has TRBV20-1 and TRBJ2-7, with D unclear. CDR1 is DFQATT and CDR2 is SNEGSKA in the germline V gene (reference sequence). The CDR3 has 14 residues. Between the trimmed V and J ends, which lost 1 base and 0 bases, there was a span of 10 bases. CDR3 residues: CSARVGSFSYEQYF. The DNA for the CDR3 is TGCAGTGCTAGAGTAGGGTCCTTCTCCTACGAGCAGTACTTC.

V usage is TRBV20-1 and J usage is TRBJ2-3; D is unclear. Germline-derived CDR1 and CDR2 are DFQATT and SNEGSKA (reference sequence). This CDR3 spans 14 amino acids. V was pared by 7 bases and J by 1 base, with 15 bases between. Here the CDR3 reads CSGLSSFGTDTQYF. Written as DNA, the CDR3 is TGCAGTGGACTGAGCTCCTTTGGCACAGATACGCAGTATTTT.

This clonotype was counted at least ten times. The V gene is TRBV5-1, the J gene TRBJ2-7, with 11 bases aligning to TRBD1. The CDR3 loop spans 14 amino acids. V trimming: 4 bases; J trimming: 4 bases; junction bases outside the gene matches: 4. Germline lookup yields CDR1 SGHRS and CDR2 YFSETQ. CDR3 sequence reads: CASSNGQGAYEQYF. As DNA, the CDR3 is TGCGCCAGCAGCAACGGACAGGGGGCTTACGAGCAGTACTTC.

The V and J genes are TRBV6-6 and TRBJ2-2; D not certain. V dropped 10 bases and J dropped 5 bases, with 14 bases sitting between them. This CDR3 has 13 amino acids. Germline CDR1 MNHNY, CDR2 SVGAGI (reference sequence). The DNA for the CDR3 is TGTGCCACCCGACTGAGCTGGACCGGGGAGCTGTTTTTT. This gives the protein CATRLSWTGELFF.

V and J are TRBV12-3 or TRBV12-4 and TRBJ1-4, with D unresolved. Between the trimmed V and J ends, which lost 7 bases and 3 bases, there was a span of 15 bases. The CDR3 is 15 amino acids. CDR3 bases: TGTGCCAGCAACCCCGGAGGGTTGGCTAATGAAAAACTGTTTTTT. Amino acids: CASNPGGLANEKLFF.

The J gene is TRBJ1-2, the V gene TRBV20-1; D might be TRBD1 (6 bases). The CDR3 contains 12 residues. V lost 6 bases to trimming and J lost 4 bases, with 12 bases between them. Germline V lookup: CDR1 DFQATT, CDR2 SNEGSKA (reference sequence). CDR3 nucleotides: TGCAGTGCCATCCGGGACATCTATGGCTACACCTTC. Amino acid sequence: CSAIRDIYGYTF.

The chain joins TRBV23-1 to TRBJ2-1; 9 bases agree with TRBD2. TRBV23-1 is given ORF status, its function remaining uncertain. Losses at the gene ends were 8 bases for V and 2 bases for J; bases not matched to a gene: 19. CDR3 length: 19 residues. CDR3 sequence: CASHPSGGSGSCPYNEQFF. The DNA of the CDR3 is TGCGCCAGCCACCCCAGCGGGGGTAGCGGGAGTTGCCCCTACAATGAGCAGTTCTTC.

V gene TRBV6-2 or TRBV6-3 combines with J gene TRBJ2-7; no definite D call. Germline CDR1 and CDR2: MNHEY and SVGEGT. V was clipped by 4 bases and J by 6 bases, with 10 bases between them. This CDR3 has 12 residues. CDR3 DNA: TGTGCCAGCAGTTCGTTGGGTTTCGAGCAGTACTTC. Translated, it gives CASSSLGFEQYF.

The chain carries TRBV21-1 and TRBJ2-1; the table's D gene call, TRBD2, was not cross checked with the DNA. TRBV21-1 corresponds to a pseudogene. The CDR3 totals 11 residues. This CDR3 is CASSNGGRQFF. The CDR3 nucleotides are TGTGCCAGCAGCAATGGCGGGAGGCAGTTCTTC.

About this clonotype: This sequence may be a read error, since a much larger clone differs from it by one base. The chain links TRBV20-1 to TRBJ2-1, with D tentatively TRBD1 (5 bases). Germline assignment: CDR1 DFQATT and CDR2 SNEGSKA (reference sequence). The CDR3 runs to 13 residues. The V gene lost 6 bases and the J gene lost 10 bases, with 19 bases spanning the gap. Here the CDR3 DNA reads TGCAGTGCCCAAGCCGACAGTCCCTACGAGCAGTTCTTC. Its protein product is CSAQADSPYEQFF.

The rearrangement uses TRBV9 and TRBJ2-7, with 7 positions matching TRBD1. Germline CDR1 and CDR2: SGDLS and YYNGEE. The CDR3 has 16 residues. J was trimmed by 1 base and V by 4 bases; bases with no gene match: 11. The CDR3, as DNA: TGTGCCAGCAGCAAAGGGGGACAGTTGAGATCCTACGAGCAGTACTTC. Translated: CASSKGGQLRSYEQYF.

This clonotype was counted at least ten times. The V and J genes are TRBV7-2 and TRBJ2-4; the match to TRBD1 covers 8 bases. CDR1 SGHTA and CDR2 FQGNSA come from the germline V gene. V lost 5 bases, J lost 6 bases, and 9 bases stayed unmatched. The CDR3 length is 15 residues. The CDR3 region has the DNA TGTGCCAGCAGCAGAGACGGACAGGGACTAAACATTCAGTACTTC. This gives the protein CASSRDGQGLNIQYF.

This clonotype was picked up a small number of times. J is TRBJ2-1 and V is TRBV13, with 11 bases fitting TRBD2. Unmatched junction bases numbered 12, after V lost 4 bases and J lost 7 bases. This CDR3 has 17 amino acids. Germline V gives CDR1 PRHDT, CDR2 FYEKMQ (reference sequence). As DNA, the CDR3 is TGTGCCAGCAGCTCCCAACGACTAGCGGGATATGAAAATGAGCAGTTCTTC. Amino acids: CASSSQRLAGYENEQFF.

This clonotype was picked up a small number of times. The chain carries TRBV28 and TRBJ2-5; TRBD2 aligns across 8 bases. J was trimmed by 6 bases and V by 9 bases; bases with no gene match: 12. Germline V gene lookup returns CDR1 MDHEN and CDR2 SYDVKM. The CDR3 is 14 residues long. The CDR3 here is CASNDSGSGKTQYF. For the CDR3, the DNA is TGTGCCAGTAACGACAGCGGGAGCGGGAAGACCCAGTACTTC. The variable domain in full, completed from reference TRBV28 and TRBJ2-5, reads DVKVTQSSRYLVKRTGEKVFLECVQDMDHENMFWYRQDPGLGLRLIYFSYDVKMKEKGDIPEGYSVSREKKERFSLILESASTNQTSMYLCASNDSGSGKTQYFGPGTRLLVL.